These 22 T cell receptor beta chains were sequenced from one sample in a study of control samples from healthy donors and cancer patients. Here immunoSEQ multiplex PCR was the method, and the copy in TCRdb shows in-frame clones only, minus some. This sample yields tens of thousands of clones, of which about nine tenths are seen a single time; approximately 15% belongs to the top ten. The sample consisted of blood. The origin of the receptors is a man in his fifties or sixties in good health.

CDR3 in DNA: TGTGCCAGCAGCCAAGAGGAGGTAGCTTTCTTT. As protein: CASSQEEVAFF. J is TRBJ1-1 and V is TRBV4-2; D gene uncertain. The length of the CDR3 is 11 residues. V lost 0 bases and J 10 bases, leaving 6 bases between the germline ends. CDR1 is LGHNA, CDR2 YNFKEQ, per germline.

Only one count was recorded for this clone. This chain uses TRBV3-1 (or the pseudogene TRBV3-2) with TRBJ1-2; D is ambiguous. V was trimmed by 4 bases and J by 8 bases, leaving 17 bases between them. The CDR3 is made up of 14 amino acids. The V gene's germline CDR1 is LGHDT and CDR2 YNNKEL (reference sequence). CDR3 sequence reads: CASSLVGLQWGYTF. CDR3 nucleotides: TGTGCCAGCAGCCTTGTGGGTCTCCAATGGGGCTACACCTTC.

J is TRBJ1-2 and V is TRBV3-1 (or the pseudogene TRBV3-2); no reliable D call. This CDR3 contains 13 residues. Trimming removed 4 bases from V and 5 bases from J, with 11 bases in between. Germline CDR1 is LGHDT and CDR2 is YNNKEL (reference sequence). DNA for the CDR3: TGTGCCAGCAGCCCAATGAGAGGGTATGGCTACACCTTC. Amino acids: CASSPMRGYGYTF.

The chain's CDR3 is CASSSGQGMSNQPQHF. The CDR3 DNA reads TGTGCCAGCAGTTCGGGACAGGGAATGAGCAATCAGCCCCAGCATTTT. V is TRBV5-5 and J is TRBJ1-5; 9 bases map to TRBD1. Germline V gene data show CDR1 as SGHKS and CDR2 as YYEKEE (reference sequence). CDR3 length: 16 residues. The junction had 7 bases not matched to a gene; V was cut back by 5 bases and J by 1 base.

This clone was recorded once. The chain combines TRBV24-1 with TRBJ2-7; 9 nucleotides match TRBD1. CDR1 and CDR2 from the germline V gene are KGHDR and SFDVKD. The CDR3 loop spans 14 amino acids. With 7 bases clipped from V and 4 bases from J, the junction kept 7 bases outside the gene matches. CDR3 DNA: TGTGCCACCAGCGACGCCGGGACAGGGTACGAGCAGTACTTC. Translated, it gives CATSDAGTGYEQYF.

The chain joins TRBV19 to TRBJ1-5, with D unclear. This CDR3 is built from 14 residues. Per germline, CDR1 LNHDA and CDR2 SQIVND (reference sequence). Trimming took 3 bases from V and 4 from J, leaving 10 bases between them. The CDR3 reads CASSMGLMNQPQHF. The CDR3 nucleotides read TGTGCCAGTAGTATGGGCCTTATGAATCAGCCCCAGCATTTT.

The V gene is TRBV24-1, the J gene TRBJ2-2; D uncertain. The V gene lost 0 bases and the J gene lost 8 bases, with 12 bases spanning the gap. Germline V gene lookup returns CDR1 KGHDR and CDR2 SFDVKD. The CDR3 spans 15 residues. CDR3 sequence (DNA): TGTGCCACCAGTGATTTGGGGCTCCATAGAGGGGAGCTGTTTTTT. This gives the protein CATSDLGLHRGELFF.

The rearrangement uses TRBV5-6 and TRBJ2-6, with D perhaps matching TRBD1 or TRBD2 (5 bases each). CDR1 and CDR2 (germline): SGHDT, YYEEEE. The CDR3 sequence is 17 residues long. Trimming shortened V by 1 base and J by 2 bases, and 13 bases separated the two germline ends. CDR3 nucleotide sequence: TGTGCCAGCAGCTTGTTTGTTGGGGGAACTGGGGCCAACGTCCTGACTTTC. This gives the protein CASSLFVGGTGANVLTF.

The gene calls are TRBV10-3 and TRBJ2-3, with a possible D match to TRBD1 (5 bases). Germline V lookup: CDR1 ENHRY, CDR2 SYGVKD. V lost 4 bases, J lost 2 bases, and 7 bases lay in between. The CDR3 is 13 residues long. The CDR3 loop reads CAISGRDTDTQYF. The CDR3 DNA reads as TGTGCCATCAGTGGCAGGGACACAGATACGCAGTATTTT.

Written as DNA, the CDR3 is TGTGCCAGCACCCCCGACAGGGGGCATATCTACGAGCAGTACTTC. The encoded protein is CASTPDRGHIYEQYF. The chain links TRBV6-6 to TRBJ2-7; 10 bases line up with TRBD1. The CDR3 extends over 15 amino acids. Germline V gene lookup returns CDR1 MNHNY and CDR2 SVGAGI (reference sequence). V trimming: 7 bases; J trimming: 3 bases; junction bases outside the gene matches: 9.

The rearrangement joins TRBV7-2 to TRBJ1-5; D is unclear. With 5 bases removed from V and 7 bases from J, the gap between germline ends came to 12 bases. Germline V CDR1 and CDR2: SGHTA, FQGNSA. The CDR3 contains 13 residues. The CDR3 here is CASSLGSGQPQHF. CDR3 nucleotide sequence: TGTGCCAGCAGCCTCGGAAGCGGACAGCCCCAGCATTTT.

This clone was picked up one time. The chain carries TRBV30 and TRBJ2-3; 7 bases are shared with TRBD2. Germline V CDR1 and CDR2: GTSNPN, SVGIG (reference sequence). Trimming cost V 3 bases and J 6 bases; bases outside gene matches: 9. CDR3 length: 14 residues. CDR3 protein: CAWSLGEGYDTQYF. The CDR3 DNA sequence: TGTGCCTGGAGCTTAGGGGAGGGATATGATACGCAGTATTTT.

V and J are TRBV27 and TRBJ2-5; possible D gene TRBD2, 6 bases. Germline lookup yields CDR1 MNHEY and CDR2 SMNVEV (reference sequence). Trimming cost V 5 bases and J 4 bases, with 14 bases left between them. The CDR3 covers 14 residues. The CDR3 DNA reads TGTGCCAGCAGTCCTTCTGGAGGGAGAGAGACCCAGTACTTC. This encodes CASSPSGGRETQYF.

The V call is TRBV11-2, the J call TRBJ1-1; no reliable D call. The CDR3 consists of 13 residues. Germline-derived CDR1 and CDR2 are SGHAT and FQNNGV. V lost 5 bases and J lost 7, with 14 bases in between. This CDR3 reads CASSRAGVIEAFF. Here the CDR3 DNA reads TGTGCCAGCAGCAGGGCGGGAGTTATTGAAGCTTTCTTT. Together with reference TRBV11-2 and TRBJ1-1, the CDR3 gives the full variable domain: EAGVAQSPRYKIIEKRQSVAFWCNPISGHATLYWYQQILGQGPKLLIQFQNNGVVDDSQLPKDRFSAERLKGVDSTLKIQPAKLEDSAVYLCASSRAGVIEAFFGQGTRLTVV.

The chain uses TRBV19 and TRBJ2-7, with D hard to call. The germline V gene encodes CDR1 LNHDA and CDR2 SQIVND (reference sequence). Trimming left V 7 bases short and J 3 bases short, with 10 bases between. The CDR3 loop spans 12 amino acids. CDR3 nucleotide sequence: TGTGCCAGTAAGGGCAGACTCTACGAGCAGTACTTC. This translates into CASKGRLYEQYF.

This rearrangement joins TRBV6-6 to TRBJ2-3; D unresolved. V dropped 7 bases and J dropped 6 bases, with 11 bases sitting between them. Germline loops: CDR1 MNHNY, CDR2 SVGAGI (reference sequence). The CDR3 loop spans 12 amino acids. This chain's CDR3 is CASMTAWDTQYF. As DNA, the CDR3 is TGTGCCAGCATGACGGCGTGGGATACGCAGTATTTT.

The chain uses TRBV19 and TRBJ1-3; 8 positions match TRBD1. The CDR3 extends over 17 amino acids. Looked up from germline, CDR1 is LNHDA and CDR2 is SQIVND (reference sequence). J gave up 0 bases and V 10 bases, and 14 bases lay outside the gene matches. The CDR3 reads CATGQGSEWGSGNTIYF. The DNA for the CDR3 is TGTGCCACTGGACAGGGTTCGGAGTGGGGCTCTGGAAACACCATATATTTT.

The rearrangement joins TRBV5-1 to TRBJ2-1; 8 bases fit TRBD2. In germline, CDR1 is SGHRS, CDR2 YFSETQ. Trimming removed 2 bases from V and 8 bases from J; junction bases left unmatched: 9. This CDR3 region has 15 residues. Here the CDR3 DNA reads TGCGCCAGCAGCTTTGCGGGCGGGGGGTCGGATGAGCAGTTCTTC. This encodes CASSFAGGGSDEQFF.

The chain recombines TRBV30 with TRBJ1-2; TRBD1 matches 7 bases. J was trimmed by 4 bases and V by 8 bases; bases with no gene match: 4. Germline V gives CDR1 GTSNPN, CDR2 SVGIG (reference sequence). The CDR3 extends over 11 amino acids. Written as DNA, the CDR3 is TGTGCCGGGACAGCTTTCTATGGCTACACCTTC. It encodes CAGTAFYGYTF.

The chain carries TRBV5-6 and TRBJ1-2; 9 bases map to TRBD1. CDR3 size: 14 residues. V dropped 4 bases and J dropped 8; count of bases not matched to a gene: 9. CDR1 is SGHDT and CDR2 is YYEEEE in the germline V gene. As DNA, the CDR3 is TGTGCCAGCAGCCCGGGACAGGGTTCGTGGGGCTACACCTTC. Translated: CASSPGQGSWGYTF.

J is TRBJ1-2 and V is TRBV11-2, with 7 bases lining up with TRBD1. The CDR3 consists of 15 residues. J was trimmed by 5 bases and V by 5 bases; bases with no gene match: 11. CDR1 is SGHAT, CDR2 FQNNGV, per germline. The CDR3 region is CASSRTQTGRYGYTF. The DNA for the CDR3 is TGTGCCAGCAGCCGAACCCAGACAGGGCGGTATGGCTACACCTTC.

The V call is TRBV5-6, the J call TRBJ2-3; D gene ambiguous. CDR1 and CDR2 (germline): SGHDT, YYEEEE. The V and J ends lost 0 bases and 3 bases respectively, with 11 bases between them. This CDR3 is 15 amino acids long. CDR3 amino acids: CASSLARTVTDTQYF. The CDR3 nucleotides are TGTGCCAGCAGCTTGGCAAGAACAGTGACAGATACGCAGTATTTT.